This TCR beta chain derives from a study of PD-L1 blockade in urothelial cancer. Across the study: Male sex and bladder-origin urothelial cancer were recorded for about 90% of the 29 patients. Patients had undergone 0 to 3 prior chemotherapy regimens.

Added to each PCR by spiking were synthetic TCR analog templates. The table came from immunoSEQ multiplex PCR; TCRdb's copy has only in-frame clones and leaves some out. The profile shows about 24,000 clones, less than 90% of them singletons. The CDR3 is made up of 17 amino acids. Germline CDR1 and CDR2: SGDLS and YYNGEE. V lost 0 bases, J lost 2 bases, and 10 bases stayed unmatched. This clonotype originated in a man between 65 and 80 years old with urothelial cancer. The chain couples TRBV9 to TRBJ2-5, with 7 bases aligning to TRBD1. The specimen was PBMCs, collected around atezolizumab (anti-PD-L1) treatment. The CDR3 protein is CASSVGARDSSQETQYF. CDR3 sequence (DNA): TGTGCCAGCAGCGTAGGAGCCCGGGACAGCTCGCAAGAGACCCAGTACTTC.